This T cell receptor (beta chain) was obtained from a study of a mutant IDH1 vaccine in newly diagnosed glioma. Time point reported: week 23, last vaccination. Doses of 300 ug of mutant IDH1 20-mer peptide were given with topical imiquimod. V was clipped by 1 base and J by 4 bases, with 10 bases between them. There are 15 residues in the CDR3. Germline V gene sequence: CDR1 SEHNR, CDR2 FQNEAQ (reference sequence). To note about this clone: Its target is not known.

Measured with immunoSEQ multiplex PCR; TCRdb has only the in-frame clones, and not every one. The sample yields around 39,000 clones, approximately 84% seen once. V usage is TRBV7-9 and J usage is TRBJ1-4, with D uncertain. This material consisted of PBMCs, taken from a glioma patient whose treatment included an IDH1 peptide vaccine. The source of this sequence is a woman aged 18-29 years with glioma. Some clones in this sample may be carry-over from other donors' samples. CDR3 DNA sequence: TGTGCCAGCAGCTTAGGCCCGGCCTTTAATGAAAAACTGTTTTTT. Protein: CASSLGPAFNEKLFF.